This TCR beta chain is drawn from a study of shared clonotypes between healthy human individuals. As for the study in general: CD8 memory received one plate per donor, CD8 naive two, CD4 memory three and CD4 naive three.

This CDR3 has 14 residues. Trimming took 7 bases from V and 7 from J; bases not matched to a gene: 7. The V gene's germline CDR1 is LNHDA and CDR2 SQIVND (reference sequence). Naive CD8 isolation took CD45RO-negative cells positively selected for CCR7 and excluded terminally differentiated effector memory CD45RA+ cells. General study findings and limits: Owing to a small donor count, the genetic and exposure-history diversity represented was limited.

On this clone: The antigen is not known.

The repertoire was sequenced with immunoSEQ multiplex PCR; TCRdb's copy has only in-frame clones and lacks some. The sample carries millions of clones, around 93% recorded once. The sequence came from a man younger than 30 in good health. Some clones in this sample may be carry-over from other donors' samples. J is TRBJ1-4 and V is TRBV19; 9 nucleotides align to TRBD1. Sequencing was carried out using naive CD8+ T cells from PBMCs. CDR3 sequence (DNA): TGTGCCAGTAAACACAGGGGGCGAGCTGAAAAACTGTTTTTT. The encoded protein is CASKHRGRAEKLFF.